This is a list of T cell receptor beta chains from one sample in a study of shared clonotypes between healthy human individuals. The data were produced by immunoSEQ multiplex PCR, yet TCRdb's version contains in-frame clones alone and is incomplete. The sample holds hundreds of thousands of clones, roughly 77% seen once. Sequencing was carried out using PBMCs. Receptor source: a middle-aged woman in good health. Some clones in this sample may be carry-over from other donors' samples. The CDR3 runs from the conserved cysteine through the conserved F or W. The order of the fields is V gene, J gene, CDR3 protein.

>TRBV15|TRBJ2-7
CATSRDPTSGFLEQYF
>TRBV7-3|TRBJ2-1
CASSLNPSGGSYNEQFF
>TRBV5-1|TRBJ1-4
CASSLGGGEKLFF
>TRBV7-6|TRBJ1-6
CASSPGTVSSPLHF
>TRBV19|TRBJ2-1
CASSTPSGVYNEQFF
>TRBV28|TRBJ2-7
CASRTTDHYEQYF
>TRBV28|TRBJ1-4
CASTVGVQNEKLFF
>TRBV5-1|TRBJ2-6
CASSLDSGANVLTF
>TRBV5-4|TRBJ2-3
CASSLGGPSTDTQYF
>TRBV18|TRBJ1-2
CASSADRDGIYGYTF
>TRBV11-3|TRBJ2-7
CASSPPDSYEQYF
>TRBV30|TRBJ2-1
CAWSVSLYNEQFF
>TRBV19|TRBJ1-4
CASMRRAGLGGEKLFF
>TRBV7-2|TRBJ2-2
CASSLLLAATGELFF
>TRBV5-4|TRBJ2-1
CASSLGVEQFF
>TRBV5-4|TRBJ1-2
CASSLEWTTSYGYTF
>TRBV7-3|TRBJ2-1
CASSVSGTSGWYYNEQFF
>TRBV7-6|TRBJ2-1
CASSLLAGGLYNEQFF
>TRBV5-4|TRBJ1-3
CASSLDRGTGNTIYF
>TRBV5-1|TRBJ2-1
CASSLGIGGRNEQFF
>TRBV30|TRBJ2-3
CAWSTLAGFTDTQYF
>TRBV29-1|TRBJ2-7
CSVEGLAYEQYF
>TRBV7-9|TRBJ1-1
CACNRGDTEAFF
>TRBV9|TRBJ2-2
CASTLTGDGELFF
>TRBV28|TRBJ2-7
CASSLAGTVSYEQYF
>TRBV5-1|TRBJ2-1
CASSTTTSSYNEQFF